The rows below give T cell receptor beta chains drawn from one sample of a study of TIL therapy for anti-PD-1-resistant metastatic lung cancer. Using immunoSEQ multiplex PCR, the repertoire was profiled, and TCRdb retains in-frame clones only, with some absent. This table has some 16,000 clones, approximately 74% appearing once. Sequencing used blood, obtained at baseline. The origin of the receptors is a person aged 25 to 80 with non-small cell lung cancer. CDR3s include the opening cysteine and the closing phenylalanine or tryptophan. The order of the fields is clone size, V gene, J gene, CDR3 protein. Not all rows give a size; the values are once, few, many and, for expanded clones, a class.

NA,TRBV6-4,NA,CASMQGMPYEQYF
NA,TRBV7-2,TRBJ1-5,CASSLTLSRGQPQHF
once,TRBV6-5,TRBJ1-1,CASRQGPHTEAFF
once,TRBV5-1,TRBJ1-2,CASSPDRGYGYTF
few,TRBV5-5,TRBJ2-1,CASSPTGGGEQFF
NA,TRBV19,TRBJ2-3,CASSILDGDTQYF
NA,TRBV4-2,TRBJ2-7,CASSPGLAGGAPYEQYF
NA,TRBV21-1,TRBJ2-1,CASSKGTSGGANEQFF
NA,TRBV9,TRBJ2-1,CASSTRQGSFLFF
few,TRBV30,TRBJ1-2,CAWSLQGGYGYTF
medium-sized,TRBV9,TRBJ1-1,CASSVASGQGMGEAFF
few,TRBV5-4,TRBJ2-7,CASSSGLAGVQQYF
NA,TRBV11-1,TRBJ2-3,CASSNPGQVYSTDTQYF
NA,TRBV2,TRBJ2-2,CASTPSAGRGTGELFF
NA,TRBV5-6,TRBJ1-1,CASSLAGLGDKAFF
NA,TRBV20-1,TRBJ2-7,CSTIANYEQYF
few,TRBV5-4,TRBJ1-1,CASSFDPIMNTEAFF
NA,TRBV29-1,TRBJ2-7,CSVEADTHEQYF
NA,TRBV6-6,TRBJ1-4,CASRRGGNSEKLFF
NA,TRBV5-4,TRBJ2-3,CASSIDTDTQYF
NA,TRBV5-1,TRBJ2-7,CASSFALGDRSSYEQYF
NA,TRBV7-2,TRBJ2-1,CASSLGSSSYNEQFF